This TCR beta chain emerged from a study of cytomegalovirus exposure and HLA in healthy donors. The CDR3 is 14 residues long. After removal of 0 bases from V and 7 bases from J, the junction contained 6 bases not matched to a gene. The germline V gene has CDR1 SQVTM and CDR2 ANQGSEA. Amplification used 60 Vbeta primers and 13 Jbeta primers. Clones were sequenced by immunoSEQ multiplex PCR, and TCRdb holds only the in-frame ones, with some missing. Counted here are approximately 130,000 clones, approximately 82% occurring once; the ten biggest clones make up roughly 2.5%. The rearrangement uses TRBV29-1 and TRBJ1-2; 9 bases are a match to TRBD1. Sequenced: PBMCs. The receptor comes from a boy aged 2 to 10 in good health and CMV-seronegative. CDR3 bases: TGCAGCGTTGAAGAATCCGGGACAGGGTCTGGCTACACCTTC. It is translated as CSVEESGTGSGYTF.